The present T cell receptor beta chain was sequenced within a study of blood T cell repertoires in COVID-19. Study information: Samples of COVID-19 (acute and convalescent) were obtained from the United States, Italy and Spain. T cells, B-cell-depleted T cells, or PBMCs supplied cDNA or gDNA.

Per germline, CDR1 LGHDT and CDR2 YNNKEL (reference sequence). This CDR3 comprises 12 residues. Trimming shortened V by 4 bases and J by 0 bases, and 4 bases separated the two germline ends. Original methodology: Reference gene primers were amplified, and this amplification served to estimate nucleated cell counts. The table came from immunoSEQ multiplex PCR; TCRdb's copy has only in-frame clones and leaves some out. That table furnishes V, J and clone size, whereas the DNA furnished D and trimming. This repertoire shows approximately 170,000 clones, 88% found once; its top ten account for around 1.9%.

Input material: peripheral blood. V usage is TRBV3-1 (or the pseudogene TRBV3-2) and J usage is TRBJ2-7; D is undetermined. This receptor was identified in a man aged 50-60 years who had recovered from COVID-19. CDR3 nucleotide sequence: TGTGCCAGCAGCCCTAGCTCCTACGAGCAGTACTTC. It translates to CASSPSSYEQYF.